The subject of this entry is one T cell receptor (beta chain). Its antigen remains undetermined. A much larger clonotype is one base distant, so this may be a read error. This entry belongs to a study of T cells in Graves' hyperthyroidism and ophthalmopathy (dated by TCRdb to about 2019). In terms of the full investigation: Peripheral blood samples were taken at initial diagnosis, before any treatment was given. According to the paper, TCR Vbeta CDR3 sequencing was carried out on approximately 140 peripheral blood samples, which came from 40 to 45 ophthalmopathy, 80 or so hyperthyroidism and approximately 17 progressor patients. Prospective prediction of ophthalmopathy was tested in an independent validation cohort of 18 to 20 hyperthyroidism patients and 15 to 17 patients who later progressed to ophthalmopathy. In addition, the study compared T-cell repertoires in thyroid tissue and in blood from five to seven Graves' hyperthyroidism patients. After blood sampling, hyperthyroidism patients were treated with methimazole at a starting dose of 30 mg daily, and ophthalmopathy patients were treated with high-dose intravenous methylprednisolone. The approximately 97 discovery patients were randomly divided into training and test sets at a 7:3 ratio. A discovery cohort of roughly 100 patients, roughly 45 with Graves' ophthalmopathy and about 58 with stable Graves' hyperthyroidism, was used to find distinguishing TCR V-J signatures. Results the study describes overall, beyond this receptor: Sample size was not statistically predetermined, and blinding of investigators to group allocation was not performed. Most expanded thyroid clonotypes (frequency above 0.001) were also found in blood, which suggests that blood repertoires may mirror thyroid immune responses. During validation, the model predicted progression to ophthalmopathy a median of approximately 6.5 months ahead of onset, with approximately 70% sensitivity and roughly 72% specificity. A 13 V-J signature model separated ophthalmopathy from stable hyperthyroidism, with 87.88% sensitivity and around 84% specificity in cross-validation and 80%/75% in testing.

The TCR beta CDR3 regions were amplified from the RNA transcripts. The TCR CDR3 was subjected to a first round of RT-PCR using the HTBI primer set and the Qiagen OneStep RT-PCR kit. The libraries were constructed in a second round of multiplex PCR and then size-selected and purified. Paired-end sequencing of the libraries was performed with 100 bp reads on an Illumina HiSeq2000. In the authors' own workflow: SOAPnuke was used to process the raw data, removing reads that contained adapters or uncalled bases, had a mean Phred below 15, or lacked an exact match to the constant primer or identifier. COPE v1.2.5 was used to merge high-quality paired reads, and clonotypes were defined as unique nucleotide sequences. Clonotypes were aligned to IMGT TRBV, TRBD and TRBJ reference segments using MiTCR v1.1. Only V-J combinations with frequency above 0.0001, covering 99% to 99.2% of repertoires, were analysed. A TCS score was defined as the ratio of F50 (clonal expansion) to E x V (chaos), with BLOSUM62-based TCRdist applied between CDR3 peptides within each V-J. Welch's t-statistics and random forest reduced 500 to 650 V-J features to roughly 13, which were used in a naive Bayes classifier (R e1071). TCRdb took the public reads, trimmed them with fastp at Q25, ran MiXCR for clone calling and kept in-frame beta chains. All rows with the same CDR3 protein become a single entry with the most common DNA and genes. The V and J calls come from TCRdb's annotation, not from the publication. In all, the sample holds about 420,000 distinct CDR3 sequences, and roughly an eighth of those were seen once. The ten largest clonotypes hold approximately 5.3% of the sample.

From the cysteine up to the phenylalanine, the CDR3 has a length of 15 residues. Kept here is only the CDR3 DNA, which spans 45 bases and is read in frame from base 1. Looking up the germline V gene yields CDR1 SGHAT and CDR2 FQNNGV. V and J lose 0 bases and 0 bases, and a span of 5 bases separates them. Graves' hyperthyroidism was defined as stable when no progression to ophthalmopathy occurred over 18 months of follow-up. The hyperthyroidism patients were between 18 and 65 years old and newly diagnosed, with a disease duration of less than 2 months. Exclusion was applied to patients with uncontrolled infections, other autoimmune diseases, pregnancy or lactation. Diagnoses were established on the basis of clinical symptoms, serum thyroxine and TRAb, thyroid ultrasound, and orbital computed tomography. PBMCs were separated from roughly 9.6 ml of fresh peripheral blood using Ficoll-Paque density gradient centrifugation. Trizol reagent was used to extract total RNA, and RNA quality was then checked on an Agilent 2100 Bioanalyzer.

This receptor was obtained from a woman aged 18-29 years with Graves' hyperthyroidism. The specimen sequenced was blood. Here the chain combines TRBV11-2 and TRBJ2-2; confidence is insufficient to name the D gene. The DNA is TGTGCCAGCAGCTTAGAGGAGTCGAACACCGGGGAGCTGTTTTTT. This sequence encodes CASSLEESNTGELFF.